This TCR beta chain was captured in a study of response to subunit inactivated influenza vaccine. Notes on the study in general: With each seasonal influenza vaccination, the authors suggested, few new T cells are recruited.

TCRdb reprocessed the RT-PCR reads via MiXCR and lists one record per CDR3 protein. The table records 150,000 to 200,000 distinct CDR3 sequences, around 9% of them present only once. As concerns this clonotype: Its antigen is undetermined.

Germline CDR1 and CDR2: KGHSH and LQKENI. After removal of 3 bases from V and 5 bases from J, the junction contained 11 bases not matched to a gene. The CDR3 covers 16 residues. The sequenced sample was non-naive T cells sorted from PBMCs, obtained on the day of vaccination. The chain recombines TRBV18 with TRBJ2-7, with 9 bases aligning to TRBD1. The clonotype was recovered from a man aged 50 or older who received an inactivated influenza vaccine. The CDR3 sequence: CASSPMGQGVGHEQYF. Written as DNA, the CDR3 is TGTGCCAGCTCACCGATGGGACAGGGCGTTGGGCACGAGCAGTACTTC.